This T cell receptor beta chain appears in the sequencing data of a study of vaccination effects on CD4 cells after COVID-19. Measured with immunoSEQ multiplex PCR; TCRdb has only the in-frame clones, and not every one. The table includes about 30,000 clones, roughly 76% detected once. Points on this clone: Its specificity is not known.

V trimming: 1 base; J trimming: 1 base; junction bases outside the gene matches: 3. Germline V gene data show CDR1 as SGHTA and CDR2 as FQGNSA. There are 15 residues in the CDR3. With the ViraFEST assay, the study expanded antigen-specific CD4+ T cells using viral peptide pools, then sequenced them. Investigators separated out CD4+ T cells once about 10 days of culture had passed. BNT162b2 vaccine or mRNA-1273 vaccine was given to participants in two doses. The sequencing here drew on CD4+ T cells from PBMCs cultured with SARS-CoV-2 spike peptides, taken after COVID-19 vaccination. The source is a human donor who received a COVID-19 vaccine. Some clones in this sample may be carry-over from other donors' samples. The genes are TRBV7-2 and TRBJ2-5, with TRBD2 matching 7 bases. The CDR3 is CASSLVWGGQETQYF. The DNA for the CDR3 is TGTGCCAGCAGCTTAGTGTGGGGGGGCCAAGAGACCCAGTACTTC.